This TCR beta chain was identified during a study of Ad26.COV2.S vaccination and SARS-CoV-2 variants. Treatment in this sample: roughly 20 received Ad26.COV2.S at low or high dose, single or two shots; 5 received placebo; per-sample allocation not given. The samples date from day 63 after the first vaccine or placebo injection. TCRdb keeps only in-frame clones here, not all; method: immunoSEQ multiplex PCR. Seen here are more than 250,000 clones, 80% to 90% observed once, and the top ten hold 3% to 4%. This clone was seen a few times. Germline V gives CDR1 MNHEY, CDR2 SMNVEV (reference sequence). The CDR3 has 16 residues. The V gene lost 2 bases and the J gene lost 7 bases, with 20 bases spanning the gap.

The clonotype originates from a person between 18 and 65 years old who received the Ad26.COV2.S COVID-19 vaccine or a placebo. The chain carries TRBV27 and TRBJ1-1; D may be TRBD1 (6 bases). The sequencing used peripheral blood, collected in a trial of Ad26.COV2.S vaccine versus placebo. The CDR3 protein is CASSLDWGASVDEAFF. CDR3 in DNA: TGTGCCAGCAGTTTAGATTGGGGGGCGTCGGTGGATGAAGCTTTCTTT.